The 2 T cell receptor beta chains presented below share a single source sample, sequenced in a study of blood T cell repertoires in COVID-19. Data came from immunoSEQ multiplex PCR; TCRdb stores just in-frame clones and leaves some out. Found here are under 95,000 clones, over 80% of them singletons; the top ten hold about an eighth. Sequenced input: peripheral blood. These receptors all come from a human donor in a cohort sampled during active COVID-19.

This clone appeared a single time. The V call is TRBV3-1 (or the pseudogene TRBV3-2), the J call TRBJ2-1, with 12 bases identical to TRBD2. This CDR3 is 16 amino acids long. Germline V gene data show CDR1 as LGHDT and CDR2 as YNNKEL (reference sequence). V lost 4 bases, J lost 4 bases, and 5 bases stayed unmatched. This CDR3 reads CASSPQTSGRYNEQFF. The CDR3 nucleotides are TGTGCCAGCAGCCCCCAGACTAGCGGGAGATACAATGAGCAGTTCTTC.

V is TRBV2 and J is TRBJ1-2, with D maybe TRBD1 (6 bases). Looked up from germline, CDR1 is SNHLY and CDR2 is FYNNEI. The V gene lost 7 bases and the J gene lost 3 bases, with 15 bases spanning the gap. CDR3 size: 14 residues. The CDR3 DNA reads TGTGCCAGCACCGAGTCGGGGGGCTACTATGGCTACACCTTC. Amino acids: CASTESGGYYGYTF.